A selection of T cell receptor beta chains follows, all from one sample in a study of T cells in Graves' hyperthyroidism and ophthalmopathy. TCRdb fed the multiplex PCR reads into MiXCR, producing one record per CDR3 protein. The sample carries hundreds of thousands of distinct CDR3 sequences, less than 25% recorded once. The sequencing input was blood. Receptors originate from a man aged 30 to 39 with Graves' ophthalmopathy. Both conserved end residues are part of each CDR3. D genes are given only for firm matches. Clone size is not always given. Where it is, it says once, few, many or a class for expanded clones.

J gene	clone size	D gene	V gene	CDR3 protein	CDR3 DNA
TRBJ2-3	many	TRBD2	TRBV20-1	CSARDNWRDYTDTQYF	TGCAGTGCTAGAGATAACTGGCGGGACTACACAGATACGCAGTATTTT
TRBJ2-7	-	-	TRBV27	CASSLMWREGQYF	TGTGCCAGCAGTTTAATGTGGAGGGAAGGGCAGTACTTC
TRBJ2-2	-	-	TRBV16	CASSREGSSGELFF	TGTGCCAGCAGCCGTGAGGGGTCGTCCGGGGAGCTGTTTTTT
TRBJ2-7	-	TRBD2	TRBV29-1	CSLKGLATYEQYF	TGCAGCCTTAAAGGACTAGCGACCTACGAGCAGTACTTC
TRBJ2-2	-	TRBD1	TRBV7-8	CASNTKTGTNTGELFF	TGTGCCAGCAATACAAAGACAGGGACCAACACCGGGGAGCTGTTTTTT
TRBJ2-2	few	-	TRBV6-2/TRBV6-3	CASRPVWAANTGELFF	TGTGCCAGCAGGCCAGTGTGGGCAGCGAACACCGGGGAGCTGTTTTTT
TRBJ2-7	many	TRBD1	TRBV6-1	CASSAGQGAGSYEQYF	TGTGCCAGCAGTGCGGGACAGGGGGCTGGATCCTACGAGCAGTACTTC
TRBJ1-3	many	-	TRBV28	CASKQGISGNTIYF	TGTGCCAGCAAACAAGGCATTTCTGGAAACACCATATATTTT
TRBJ2-7	many	TRBD1	TRBV18	CASSPTGTSYEQYF	TGTGCCAGCTCACCGACAGGGACCTCCTACGAGCAGTACTTC
TRBJ1-2	-	-	TRBV6-9	CASSYGLQANYGYTF	TGTGCCAGCAGTTACGGTTTACAGGCTAACTATGGCTACACCTTC
TRBJ1-3	-	-	TRBV2	CASGTGSSGNTIYF	TGTGCCAGCGGAACAGGGAGCTCTGGAAACACCATATATTTT
TRBJ2-7	-	TRBD1	TRBV4-1	CASSQDGTGLDEQYF	TGTGCCAGCAGCCAAGACGGGACAGGCCTCGACGAGCAGTACTTC
TRBJ2-5	many	TRBD2	TRBV6-1	CASSDRLAGGLLQETQYF	TGTGCCAGCAGTGATAGACTAGCGGGAGGCCTTCTCCAAGAGACCCAGTACTTC
TRBJ1-1	few	-	TRBV6-6	CASSYGQTEAFF	TGTGCCAGCAGTTACGGGCAAACTGAAGCTTTCTTT
TRBJ2-3	many	TRBD1	TRBV2	CASSVRGPDTQYF	TGTGCCAGCAGTGTCAGGGGGCCAGATACGCAGTATTTT
TRBJ2-7	few	-	TRBV27	CASSSTLGGQDEQYF	TGTGCCAGCAGTTCCACCTTGGGGGGGCAGGACGAGCAGTACTTC
TRBJ2-5	once	TRBD1	TRBV15	CATSSGGRETQYF	TGTGCCACCAGTTCAGGGGGAAGGGAGACCCAGTACTTC
TRBJ2-1	many	-	TRBV11-2	CASSLDHLNEQFF	TGTGCCAGCAGCTTAGACCACCTCAATGAGCAGTTCTTC
TRBJ2-7	few	-	TRBV5-1	CASSLDTGQLYEQYF	TGCGCCAGCAGCTTGGATACAGGGCAACTCTACGAGCAGTACTTC
TRBJ2-3	few	TRBD2	TRBV10-3	CAISEGLAVTDTQYF	TGTGCCATCAGTGAGGGACTAGCGGTCACAGATACGCAGTATTTT
TRBJ2-7	many	-	TRBV28	CASTGSYEQYF	TGTGCCAGCACCGGCTCCTACGAGCAGTACTTC
TRBJ1-1	-	-	TRBV19	CASKLDAMDTEAFF	TGTGCCAGTAAACTAGACGCGATGGACACTGAAGCTTTCTTT
TRBJ2-3	-	-	TRBV12-3/TRBV12-4	CASTPRGRTVSHGATQYF	TGTGCCAGCACCCCTCGGGGCCGGACAGTCTCACACGGTGCTACGCAGTATTTT
TRBJ2-5	many	-	TRBV30	CAWSPPVDSQETQYF	TGTGCCTGGAGTCCCCCCGTCGACAGCCAAGAGACCCAGTACTTC
TRBJ2-2	-	-	TRBV28	CASRAGKNTGELFF	TGTGCCAGCAGGGCGGGGAAGAACACCGGGGAGCTGTTTTTT
TRBJ2-3	-	TRBD2	TRBV20-1	CSALRESDTQYF	TGCAGTGCTTTGCGGGAGTCAGATACGCAGTATTTT
TRBJ2-1	many	TRBD2	TRBV30	CAWGGLAGLGEQFF	TGTGCCTGGGGGGGACTAGCGGGGTTGGGTGAGCAGTTCTTC